Below, one T cell receptor beta chain is given with its context. The antigen is undetermined. Trimming shortened V by 2 bases and J by 5 bases, and 13 bases separated the two germline ends. The CDR3 consists of 14 residues. Germline V gene lookup returns CDR1 SGHTA and CDR2 FQGNSA. PCR primers comprised 60 Vbeta and 13 Jbeta primers. Clones were read by immunoSEQ multiplex PCR, and TCRdb kept only the in-frame ones, dropping some. The table shows roughly 140,000 clones, with approximately 81% occurring only once. The data stem from a study of cytomegalovirus exposure and HLA in healthy donors. General study points: In a later analysis, a missense DCLRE1C variant was linked to TCR beta V- and J-gene trimming.

Input material: PBMCs. The V and J genes are TRBV7-2 and TRBJ2-7; D is perhaps TRBD1 (6 bases). This TCR was sampled from a boy aged 2 to 10 in good health and CMV-seronegative. The chain's CDR3 is CASSLRDTRDEQYF. The CDR3 region has the DNA TGTGCCAGCAGCTTAAGGGACACCAGGGACGAGCAGTACTTC. The full variable domain, with the rest looked up from reference TRBV7-2 and TRBJ2-7, is GAGVSQSPSNKVTEKGKDVELRCDPISGHTALYWYRQSLGQGLEFLIYFQGNSAPDKSGLPSDRFSAERTGGSVSTLTIQRTQQEDSAVYLCASSLRDTRDEQYFGPGTRLTVT.